A selection of T cell receptor beta chains follows, all from one sample in a study of T cell repertoires in cytomegalovirus infection. Their recognized antigens are unknown. TCRdb re-derived calls from the reads in MiXCR, one entry per CDR3 protein. Of around 710,000 distinct CDR3 sequences in the sample, about 27% were seen once. The material was cultured CD8+ T cells from PBMCs, obtained from culture after CMV antigen stimulation. All receptors derive from a human donor in good health (CMV status not recorded). Some clones in this sample may be carry-over from other donors' samples. The CDR3 runs from the conserved cysteine through the conserved F or W. A D gene is named only where the DNA matches it firmly. A clone size is listed for some rows: how often the clone was seen (once, few, many), or a class if it is expanded.

>-|TRBV12-3/TRBV12-4|TRBD1|TRBJ1-2
TGTGCCAGCAGTTTCTCACCGAGGGGGCTCGATGATGGCTACACCTTC
CASSFSPRGLDDGYTF
>few|TRBV6-1|-|TRBJ2-1
TGTGCCAGCATTAAGGGGGGGGGCCGCGATGAGCAGTTCTTC
CASIKGGGRDEQFF
>-|TRBV15|-|TRBJ1-3
TGTGCCACCGCCCAGGGGACCTCTGGAAACACCATATATTTT
CATAQGTSGNTIYF
>-|TRBV2|TRBD1|TRBJ1-6
TGTGCCAGCAGTGGGGGAGACAGGGCGTTAGACCCCCTCCACTTT
CASSGGDRALDPLHF
>few|TRBV28|-|TRBJ1-2
TGTGCCAGCAGAATCCCCCGGTCGAATAAAGGCTACACCTTC
CASRIPRSNKGYTF
>few|TRBV7-9|TRBD1|TRBJ2-7
TGTGCCAGCAGCGGGAGACAGGGAATCCACGAGCAGTACTTC
CASSGRQGIHEQYF
>-|TRBV6-6|-|TRBJ2-1
TGTGCCAGCAGTGAGAGAAGGGGGACTGAGCAGTTCTTC
CASSERRGTEQFF
>few|TRBV11-2|-|TRBJ2-3
TGTGCCAGCAGCTTTAGCGGTGACGGAGATACGCAGTATTTT
CASSFSGDGDTQYF
>-|TRBV6-1|TRBD2|TRBJ2-1
TGTGCCAGCACCCCACTAGCGGGGGGGCGCGATGAGCAGTTCTTC
CASTPLAGGRDEQFF
>few|TRBV6-2/TRBV6-3|TRBD2|TRBJ2-1
TGTGCCAGCAGTAAACTAGCGGGGGGCAATGAGCAGTTCTTC
CASSKLAGGNEQFF
>-|TRBV6-6|-|TRBJ1-1
TGTGCCAGCAGTGCCGGGTTCCCTACGGATTTCTTT
CASSAGFPTDFF
>-|TRBV4-1|-|TRBJ1-2
TGCGCCAGCAGCCAAGATACGGGCCCCGCTTACCTCTATGGCTACACCTTC
CASSQDTGPAYLYGYTF
>-|TRBV6-8|-|TRBJ1-2
TGTGCCAGCAGTTACGGGACACAAACTAACTATGGCTACACCTTC
CASSYGTQTNYGYTF
>once|TRBV28|TRBD2|TRBJ2-1
TGTGCCAGCGAACTCGGGGGGGGGAGAAGGGATGAGCAGTTCTTC
CASELGGGRRDEQFF
>many|TRBV7-8|TRBD2|TRBJ2-1
TGTGCCATCAAGCGGGGGGACCACAATGAGCAGTTCTTC
CAIKRGDHNEQFF
>-|TRBV28|TRBD1|TRBJ1-1
TGTGCCAGCAATACACCGGACAGGGTGAACACTGAAGCTTTCTTT
CASNTPDRVNTEAFF
>few|TRBV12-3/TRBV12-4|-|TRBJ2-1
TGTGCCAGCAGACTCGGACAGTACACCTACAATGAGCAGTTCTTC
CASRLGQYTYNEQFF